One sample yielded the 25 T cell receptor beta chains listed below, sequenced in a study of OX40 agonist ivuxolimab in advanced cancers. Produced via immunoSEQ multiplex PCR; TCRdb's table is partial and in-frame only. The sample carries 65,000 to 95,000 clones, 80% to 90% recorded once. The sequenced sample was CD4+ or CD8+ T cells sorted from blood, obtained in a trial of the OX40 agonist ivuxolimab. These receptors came from an adult with an advanced solid tumor such as melanoma, head and neck, liver or kidney cancer.

J is TRBJ1-2 and V is TRBV7-8; D unclear. The V end lost 3 bases, the J end lost 8 bases, and 10 bases lay between the germline ends. Germline CDR1 is SGHVS and CDR2 is FQNEAQ. The CDR3 is 12 residues long. CDR3 coding DNA: TGTGCCAGCAGCTTTCACAGCGGCGGCTACACCTTC. This gives the protein CASSFHSGGYTF.

The table lists this clone with a count of one. The chain employs TRBV27 and TRBJ1-6; no firm D call. Per germline, CDR1 MNHEY and CDR2 SMNVEV (reference sequence). V gave up 5 bases and J gave up 8 bases, with 19 bases separating them. There are 16 residues in the CDR3. CDR3 in amino acids: CASSPLIEERHSPLHF. For the CDR3, the DNA is TGTGCCAGCAGTCCGTTGATAGAGGAAAGACATTCACCCCTCCACTTT.

This clone appeared once. The V and J genes are TRBV30 and TRBJ2-3, with a tentative D call TRBD2 (6 bases). V was pared by 0 bases and J by 2 bases, with 12 bases between. This CDR3 is 15 amino acids long. The V gene's germline CDR1 is GTSNPN and CDR2 SVGIG (reference sequence). The DNA for the CDR3 is TGTGCCTGGAGTGTTGCTAGCGACTTCACAGATACGCAGTATTTT. Its protein product is CAWSVASDFTDTQYF.

This clone showed up just once. This CDR3 reads CASSVGFRPATNEKLFF. The CDR3 DNA reads TGTGCCAGCAGCGTAGGTTTCAGACCCGCAACTAATGAAAAACTGTTTTTT. J is TRBJ1-4 and V is TRBV9; D remains unclear. CDR3 length equals 17 residues. CDR1 and CDR2 (germline): SGDLS, YYNGEE. The V gene lost 0 bases and the J gene lost 0 bases, with 12 bases spanning the gap. The variable domain in full, completed from reference TRBV9 and TRBJ1-4, reads DSGVTQTPKHLITATGQRVTLRCSPRSGDLSVYWYQQSLDQGLQFLIQYYNGEERAKGNILERFSAQQFPDLHSELNLSSLELGDSALYFCASSVGFRPATNEKLFFGSGTQLSVL.

The chain employs TRBV6-1 and TRBJ1-5; no definite D call. Germline V gives CDR1 MNHNS, CDR2 SASEGT. The CDR3 runs to 15 residues. V lost 6 bases, J lost 0 bases, and 12 bases lay in between. CDR3 region: CASRSLGISNQPQHF. CDR3 coding DNA: TGTGCCAGCAGAAGTCTGGGGATTAGCAATCAGCCCCAGCATTTT.

V usage is TRBV5-1 and J usage is TRBJ1-1; D is unresolved. CDR1 and CDR2 from the germline V gene are SGHRS and YFSETQ. V dropped 1 base and J dropped 4 bases, with 14 bases sitting between them. The length of the CDR3 is 15 residues. For the CDR3, the DNA is TGCGCCAGCAGCTTGCAAGGAGGCCTGGGCACTGAAGCTTTCTTT. This translates into CASSLQGGLGTEAFF.

J is TRBJ1-6 and V is TRBV30; a possible D gene is TRBD1 (6 bases). V dropped 1 base and J dropped 9 bases, with 10 bases sitting between them. The germline gives CDR1 GTSNPN, CDR2 SVGIG (reference sequence). The CDR3 loop spans 13 amino acids. CDR3 sequence reads: CAWSEGGVSPLHF. CDR3 in DNA: TGTGCCTGGAGTGAAGGGGGGGTTTCACCCCTCCACTTT.

Comments on this clone: A much larger clone lies one base from this, so it may be a read error. Other DNA sequences of this sample code for an identical CDR3. The CDR3 here is CASRGRPEAFF. CDR3 in DNA: TGTGCCAGCAGAGGGAGGCCTGAAGCTTTCTTT. The chain combines TRBV28 with TRBJ1-1; D is ambiguous. The germline gives CDR1 MDHEN, CDR2 SYDVKM. With 6 bases removed from V and 6 bases from J, the gap between germline ends came to 8 bases. CDR3 length: 11 residues.

In its sample, this clone was seen once. The chain uses TRBV29-1 and TRBJ2-3; possible D gene TRBD1, 5 bases. The length of the CDR3 is 13 residues. The V gene's germline CDR1 is SQVTM and CDR2 ANQGSEA. The V end lost 6 bases, the J end lost 1 base, and 11 bases lay between the germline ends. The CDR3 protein is CSVRLQGTDTQYF. For the CDR3, the DNA is TGCAGCGTCCGATTACAGGGCACAGATACGCAGTATTTT.

The chain recombines TRBV27 with TRBJ2-7; no firm D call. V lost 5 bases and J 3 bases, leaving 11 bases between the germline ends. From germline, CDR1 is MNHEY and CDR2 SMNVEV (reference sequence). This CDR3 spans 13 amino acids. CDR3 region: CASSRTLSYEQYF. DNA of the CDR3: TGTGCCAGCAGTCGGACCCTTAGCTACGAGCAGTACTTC.

This chain connects TRBV9 to TRBJ1-2; perhaps TRBD1 as D (5 bases). Germline V gene sequence: CDR1 SGDLS, CDR2 YYNGEE. The ends were cut back, 4 bases at V and 0 bases at J, with 16 bases in the middle. The CDR3 spans 16 residues. The CDR3: CASSPRDSRSNYGYTF. Written as DNA, the CDR3 is TGTGCCAGCAGCCCAAGAGACAGCCGTTCTAACTATGGCTACACCTTC.

This clone was detected once. The chain couples TRBV28 to TRBJ2-1; 11 bases fit TRBD2. V lost 7 bases and J lost 4; bases outside the gene matches: 15. CDR3 length: 18 amino acids. Germline CDR1 reads MDHEN; CDR2 reads SYDVKM. CDR3 amino acids: CASKGLAGGVLSYNEQFF. The CDR3 DNA is TGTGCCAGCAAGGGTCTAGCGGGGGGCGTATTATCTTACAATGAGCAGTTCTTC.

The chain joins TRBV4-3 to TRBJ2-7; 9 bases fit TRBD2. Looked up from germline, CDR1 is LGHNA and CDR2 is YSLEER. V lost 4 bases, J lost 4 bases, and 5 bases stayed unmatched. The CDR3 length is 14 residues. The CDR3 reads CASSLIAGEYEQYF. The CDR3 DNA sequence: TGCGCCAGCAGCCTAATAGCGGGGGAATACGAGCAGTACTTC.

This chain joins TRBV28 and TRBJ1-5, with 7 positions matching TRBD1. The CDR3 spans 16 residues. V gave up 4 bases and J gave up 2 bases; unmatched junction bases: 8. Germline CDR1 is MDHEN and CDR2 is SYDVKM. CDR3 residues: CASSSTGAWGNQPQHF. In nucleotides, the CDR3 is TGTGCCAGCAGTTCCACAGGGGCGTGGGGCAATCAGCCCCAGCATTTT.

The chain recombines TRBV28 with TRBJ2-2; 9 nucleotides agree with TRBD1. Germline V gives CDR1 MDHEN, CDR2 SYDVKM. The CDR3 length is 15 residues. V lost 5 bases, J lost 6 bases, and 7 bases stayed unmatched. CDR3 DNA sequence: TGTGCCAGCAGTCAAACCGGGACAGGGCCCGGGGAGCTGTTTTTT. This translates into CASSQTGTGPGELFF. The full variable domain, in which reference TRBV28 and TRBJ2-2 provide the parts outside the CDR3, is DVKVTQSSRYLVKRTGEKVFLECVQDMDHENMFWYRQDPGLGLRLIYFSYDVKMKEKGDIPEGYSVSREKKERFSLILESASTNQTSMYLCASSQTGTGPGELFFGEGSRLTVL.

This rearrangement joins TRBV5-4 to TRBJ1-3; D is ambiguous. Germline values: CDR1 SGHNT, CDR2 YYREEE (reference sequence). Trimming cost V 0 bases and J 0 bases, with 7 bases left between them. This CDR3 is 15 amino acids long. The CDR3: CASSLVPDSGNTIYF. The CDR3 DNA reads as TGTGCCAGCAGCTTGGTTCCGGACTCTGGAAACACCATATATTTT.

A word on this clone: Other nucleotide sequences from this sample produce the same CDR3. The J gene is TRBJ1-1, the V gene TRBV11-2, with 8 nucleotides matching TRBD1. V dropped 3 bases and J dropped 3; count of bases not matched to a gene: 0. This CDR3 has 13 amino acids. CDR1 SGHAT and CDR2 FQNNGV come from the germline V gene. Written as DNA, the CDR3 is TGTGCCAGCAGCTTGGACAGGGACACTGAAGCTTTCTTT. Amino acids: CASSLDRDTEAFF.

The chain recombines TRBV6-6 with TRBJ2-1, with 14 bases identical to TRBD2. Germline CDR1 MNHNY, CDR2 SVGAGI (reference sequence). V trimming: 4 bases; J trimming: 9 bases; junction bases outside the gene matches: 8. This CDR3 has 16 residues. DNA of the CDR3: TGTGCCAGCAGTTCTGGACTAGCGGGGGGCCCCGGTGAGCAGTTCTTC. Translation gives CASSSGLAGGPGEQFF.

The chain uses TRBV19 and TRBJ1-2; TRBD1 might be the D (5 bases). Germline V CDR1 and CDR2: LNHDA, SQIVND (reference sequence). The CDR3 contains 16 residues. V lost 0 bases and J 2 bases, leaving 13 bases between the germline ends. The chain's CDR3 is CASSIDSGTGNYGYTF. CDR3 nucleotides: TGTGCCAGTAGTATAGATAGCGGGACGGGAAACTATGGCTACACCTTC. The full variable domain, in which reference TRBV19 and TRBJ1-2 provide the parts outside the CDR3, is DGGITQSPKYLFRKEGQNVTLSCEQNLNHDAMYWYRQDPGQGLRLIYYSQIVNDFQKGDIAEGYSVSREKKESFPLTVTSAQKNPTAFYLCASSIDSGTGNYGYTFGSGTRLTVV.

This clone appeared a single time. The rearrangement joins TRBV6-5 to TRBJ1-1; 9 nucleotides align to TRBD1. Germline V gene lookup returns CDR1 MNHEY and CDR2 SVGAGI. The V gene end was trimmed by 0 bases and the J gene end by 1 base; junction bases not matched to a gene: 3. The CDR3 consists of 16 residues. The CDR3 DNA reads TGTGCCAGCAGTTACTCGTGGGACAGGGAGAACACTGAAGCTTTCTTT. This sequence encodes CASSYSWDRENTEAFF.

In this sample, this clone turned up a few times. V gene TRBV4-1 combines with J gene TRBJ2-3; D ambiguous. V was cut by 0 bases and J by 0 bases, with 10 bases left in between. Germline-derived CDR1 and CDR2 are MGHRA and YSYEKL. This CDR3 spans 16 amino acids. The CDR3 bases are TGCGCCAGCAGCCAAGAATACAGCTCTAGCACAGATACGCAGTATTTT. As protein: CASSQEYSSSTDTQYF.

This clone was counted only a few times. The J gene is TRBJ2-7, the V gene TRBV6-1, with 9 nucleotides matching TRBD1. Trimming cost V 7 bases and J 6 bases; bases outside gene matches: 4. This CDR3 is built from 12 residues. Germline CDR1 MNHNS, CDR2 SASEGT. The chain's CDR3 is CASKQGAGEQYF. CDR3 sequence (DNA): TGTGCCAGCAAACAGGGGGCGGGCGAGCAGTACTTC.

The chain employs TRBV28 and TRBJ1-2; 9 bases align to TRBD1. With 4 bases clipped from V and 8 bases from J, the junction kept 2 bases outside the gene matches. The CDR3 is made up of 12 amino acids. From germline, CDR1 is MDHEN and CDR2 SYDVKM. The CDR3 sequence: CASSYRGLGYTF. The CDR3 coding sequence is TGTGCCAGCAGTTACAGGGGGCTCGGCTACACCTTC.

The chain employs TRBV5-1 and TRBJ2-1; perhaps TRBD1 as D (6 bases). V was shortened by 1 base and J by 7 bases, with 15 bases between the two germline ends. CDR1 and CDR2 (germline): SGHRS, YFSETQ. The CDR3 extends over 15 amino acids. The CDR3: CASSLKWVGGNEQFF. CDR3 DNA: TGCGCCAGCAGCTTGAAGTGGGTAGGGGGAAATGAGCAGTTCTTC.

The genes are TRBV5-1 and TRBJ2-7, with a possible D match to TRBD2 (5 bases). CDR1 is SGHRS, CDR2 YFSETQ, per germline. Trimming removed 0 bases at V and 3 bases at J, with 10 bases between. The CDR3 extends over 14 amino acids. As DNA, the CDR3 is TGCGCCAGCAGCTTGGAGCGGAGTAGCTACGAGCAGTACTTC. Protein: CASSLERSSYEQYF.